A single T cell receptor beta chain is shown here with its context. What it recognizes is unknown. The PCR ran on 60 Vbeta and 13 Jbeta primers. Assay used: immunoSEQ multiplex PCR; TCRdb lists only in-frame clones, some missing. This listing includes 150,000 to 200,000 clones. The CDR3 is 17 residues long. Trimming removed 6 bases from V and 8 bases from J; junction bases left unmatched: 16. Germline values: CDR1 MNHEY, CDR2 SMNVEV (reference sequence). The sample comes from a study of cytomegalovirus exposure and HLA in healthy donors. Study background: Of the donors genotyped, 300 to 500 in all, around 76% fell in the Caucasian-associated ancestry cluster. Study-wide findings and caveats: Most TCR sequences were seen very rarely across donors, but some public TCRs occurred in many.

V usage is TRBV27 and J usage is TRBJ2-1; the match to TRBD2 covers 10 bases. What was sequenced was PBMCs. The TCR comes from a woman between 18 and 30 years old in good health and CMV-seropositive. The CDR3 DNA follows: TGTGCCAGCAGCGGAACCCTCGAGCGGGAGGGCCGGGATGAGCAGTTCTTC. Its translation is CASSGTLEREGRDEQFF.